This T cell receptor (beta chain) is drawn from a study of shared clonotypes between healthy human individuals. On the study more broadly: CD4 naive cells filled three plates per donor, CD4 memory three, CD8 naive two and CD8 memory one.

For each subset, genomic DNA was distributed in equal portions over several immunoSEQ plates. The method was immunoSEQ multiplex PCR; TCRdb's version includes in-frame clones alone and lacks a portion of them. The sample has a few hundred thousand clones; roughly 91% are singletons. The germline V gene has CDR1 SEHNR and CDR2 FQNEAQ (reference sequence). Trimming removed 2 bases at V and 4 bases at J, with 11 bases between. CDR3 size: 14 residues. The sample comprised memory CD8+ T cells sorted from blood. The subset was: CD45RO+ cells pooled with CCR7-negative TemRA cells. The chain joins TRBV7-9 to TRBJ1-1; no firm D call. The TCR originated in a man aged 18 to 35 in good health. CDR3: CASSLLFRGTEAFF. As DNA, the CDR3 is TGTGCCAGCAGCTTACTTTTTCGAGGCACTGAAGCTTTCTTT.